A selection of T cell receptor beta chains follows, all from one sample in a study of T cell responses to AZD1222 COVID-19 vaccine. Produced via immunoSEQ multiplex PCR; TCRdb's table is partial and in-frame only. The sample lists about 160,000 clones, 75% to 95% occurring once. This material consisted of peripheral blood, taken 28 days after the second AZD1222 dose. The receptors shown here come from an adult who received the AZD1222 COVID-19 vaccine. Each CDR3 is given with its conserved first and last residue. D genes are given only for firm matches. Not every row has a clone size; where given, it reads once, few, many or a size class.

TRBV6-1	NA	TRBJ1-5	TRBD1	TGTGCCAGCAGTGAAGCCTTGACAGGGGGCGCACAGCCCCAGCATTTT	CASSEALTGGAQPQHF
TRBV7-8	once	TRBJ2-7	NA	TGTGCCAGCAGCTCTCGGGACTTTAACTCCTACGAGCAGTACTTC	CASSSRDFNSYEQYF
TRBV19	NA	TRBJ2-3	NA	TGTGCCAGTAGGGACAAGGGTTCCCTCGATCCCGCGGAAAGTCCTAGCACAGATACGCAGTATTTT	CASRDKGSLDPAESPSTDTQYF
TRBV2	NA	TRBJ1-2	NA	TGTGCCAGCAGTGAAGGCCCTACTGTTAACTATGGCTACACCTTC	CASSEGPTVNYGYTF
TRBV30	NA	TRBJ2-2	NA	TGTGCCTGCACCCGACAGGAGAACACCGGGGAGCTGTTTTTT	CACTRQENTGELFF
TRBV6-5	many	TRBJ1-3	NA	TGTGCCAGCAGTTCGGCAAACACCATATATTTT	CASSSANTIYF
TRBV2	NA	TRBJ2-3	TRBD2	TGTGCCAGCAGTGATGTAGGACTAGCAGATACGCAGTATTTT	CASSDVGLADTQYF
TRBV5-4	NA	TRBJ2-7	TRBD2	TGTGCCAGCACCCCTAGTGGGTCCGCTAGCGGGAGCCGCGAGCAGTACTTC	CASTPSGSASGSREQYF
TRBV4-1	once	TRBJ1-4	NA	TGCGCCAGCAGCCAAGGCACAGCAACTAATGAAAAACTGTTTTTT	CASSQGTATNEKLFF
TRBV6-5	NA	TRBJ2-5	TRBD2	TGTGCCAGCAGTCACGGACTAGCGAGAGAGACCCAGTACTTC	CASSHGLARETQYF
TRBV19	NA	TRBJ2-7	NA	TGTGCCAGTACCATCGGTGGAGGAAACGAGCAGTACTTC	CASTIGGGNEQYF
TRBV3-1/TRBV3-2	NA	TRBJ1-4	TRBD1	TGTGCCAGCAGCCTTCCGACAGGGACTAATGAAAAACTGTTTTTT	CASSLPTGTNEKLFF
TRBV7-9	NA	TRBJ1-1	NA	TGTGCCAGCAGCTCACCGGGCCAAAGGGGCTACACTGAAGCTTTCTTT	CASSSPGQRGYTEAFF
TRBV5-8	NA	TRBJ1-3	NA	TGTGCCAGCAGCTTGTTACGCAGGGCGAAAGATACCTCTGGAAACACCATATATTTT	CASSLLRRAKDTSGNTIYF
TRBV12-3/TRBV12-4	NA	TRBJ1-1	NA	TGTGCCAGCAGTTTAGTAGGCGGGGCTGAAGCTTTCTTT	CASSLVGGAEAFF
TRBV27	NA	TRBJ1-2	NA	TGTGCCAGCAGTTCGTCTGACCTTGGCGGCTACACCTTC	CASSSSDLGGYTF
TRBV5-4	NA	TRBJ1-1	NA	TGTGCCAGCAGCTTGGCTAGCGCCGGACCGAACACTGAAGCTTTCTTT	CASSLASAGPNTEAFF
TRBV6-5	NA	TRBJ1-4	NA	TGTGCCAGCAGTTACTCCTTAGATCCCCTCGAATGGAAACTGTTTTTT	CASSYSLDPLEWKLFF
TRBV6-5	NA	TRBJ1-5	NA	TGTGCCAGCAGCCACCGGGGGGTGGGCAATCAGCCCCAGCATTTT	CASSHRGVGNQPQHF
TRBV19	NA	TRBJ2-7	NA	TGTGCCAGTAGTATTGCGGACTTCGATTACGAGCAGTACTTC	CASSIADFDYEQYF
TRBV11-2	NA	TRBJ2-3	TRBD2	TGTGCCAGCAGCTTAGAGTCCCTCGAGCGGGAGGGGAAAAGGGGCACGCAGTATTTT	CASSLESLEREGKRGTQYF
TRBV5-1	NA	TRBJ1-5	NA	TGCGCCAGCAGCTTGGCGGGGGCTGGCAATCAGCCCCAGCATTTT	CASSLAGAGNQPQHF
TRBV29-1	NA	TRBJ2-3	TRBD2	TGCAGCGTTGAAGATCCGCGGGAGGGCCCAGATACGCAGTATTTT	CSVEDPREGPDTQYF
TRBV9	NA	TRBJ2-3	NA	TGTGCCAGCAGCGTAGATTCGGGCCCAGAGGGGGATACGCAGTATTTT	CASSVDSGPEGDTQYF
TRBV3-1/TRBV3-2	NA	TRBJ1-1	NA	TGTGCCAGCAGCCAACTGGGCACTGAAGCTTTCTTT	CASSQLGTEAFF
TRBV9	once	TRBJ1-2	TRBD1	TGTGCCAGCAGCTCTGGGCCAGGGGGCAACTATGGCTACACCTTC	CASSSGPGGNYGYTF
TRBV5-1	NA	TRBJ2-5	TRBD1	TGCGCCAGCAGCCATCCCCGGGACAGGGGACAAGAGACCCAGTACTTC	CASSHPRDRGQETQYF
TRBV6-5	NA	TRBJ1-2	TRBD1	TGTGCCAGCAGGATACAGGGGGCAGATGGCTACACCTTC	CASRIQGADGYTF
TRBV5-5	NA	TRBJ1-5	NA	TGTGCCAGCAGTTTGGACAGCAATCAGCCCCAGCATTTT	CASSLDSNQPQHF
TRBV7-9	once	TRBJ1-1	NA	TGTGCCAGCAGCTTAGAAGGGGCGTTCAGTGAAGCTTTCTTT	CASSLEGAFSEAFF
TRBV7-9	NA	TRBJ1-1	NA	TGTGCCAGCAGCCCGCCTCTGGGGAGCACTGAAGCTTTCTTT	CASSPPLGSTEAFF
TRBV12-2	NA	TRBJ2-7	NA	TGTGCAAGTCGCTTAGGGGGGAACGAGCAGTACTTC	CASRLGGNEQYF
TRBV7-5	NA	TRBJ2-5	NA	TGTGTCAGAAGCTTATACAGGGTAAAAGAGACCCAGTACTTC	CVRSLYRVKETQYF
TRBV5-4	NA	TRBJ2-1	TRBD2	TGTGCCAGCAGCTTACCGGGACTAGCGACCCAAGGGGGGCAGTTCTTC	CASSLPGLATQGGQFF
TRBV28	once	TRBJ1-1	TRBD1	TGTGCCAGCAGTTTTCGACAGGGCGGGGGCACTGAAGCTTTCTTT	CASSFRQGGGTEAFF
TRBV12-3/TRBV12-4	once	TRBJ1-2	NA	TGTGCCAGCACGGCCGCTAGTGGCTACACCTTC	CASTAASGYTF
TRBV2	NA	TRBJ1-1	NA	TGTGCCAGCAGTGGGGGAGCCTTGAACACTGAAGCTTTCTTT	CASSGGALNTEAFF
TRBV7-8	NA	TRBJ2-3	TRBD2	TGTGCCAGCACCTTAGCGGGAGCGGCAGATACGCAGTATTTT	CASTLAGAADTQYF
TRBV3-1/TRBV3-2	NA	TRBJ1-3	NA	TGTGCCAGCAGCATAGGGCCCGGGGATAGAAACACCATATATTTT	CASSIGPGDRNTIYF
TRBV5-1	few	TRBJ1-4	NA	TGCGCCAGCAGCTTGGAGGGGCGGGGAGATGAAAAACTGTTTTTT	CASSLEGRGDEKLFF
TRBV6-5	NA	TRBJ2-2	NA	TGTGCCAGCAGTTACGATCCCAACCTTAACACCGGGGAGCTGTTTTTT	CASSYDPNLNTGELFF
TRBV7-2	NA	TRBJ2-3	NA	TGTGCCAGCAGCCCGTTCTTGGGGGAAGGCACAGATACGCAGTATTTT	CASSPFLGEGTDTQYF
TRBV7-9	NA	TRBJ1-1	NA	TGTGCCAGCAGCCTGGGAGCGGTTGGGAACACTGAAGCTTTCTTT	CASSLGAVGNTEAFF
TRBV12-3/TRBV12-4	NA	TRBJ2-5	NA	TGTGCCAGCAGTTTAGCTAGCTTGGAGACCCAGTACTTC	CASSLASLETQYF
TRBV5-8	once	TRBJ2-3	TRBD2	TGTGCCAGCAGCTACCGGACTAGCTCGACAGATACGCAGTATTTT	CASSYRTSSTDTQYF
TRBV5-5	NA	TRBJ1-1	NA	TGTGCCAGCAGCTTCGGAGCAAACTTCGAAGCTTTCTTT	CASSFGANFEAFF
TRBV6-5	NA	TRBJ2-1	NA	TGTGCCAGCAGTTACTCGAGGGGGGAATTGTACAATGAGCAGTTCTTC	CASSYSRGELYNEQFF
TRBV30	NA	TRBJ2-2	NA	TGTGCCTGGAGTGCTGGTCCGAACACCGGGGAGCTGTTTTTT	CAWSAGPNTGELFF
TRBV29-1	NA	TRBJ2-7	NA	TGCAGCGTTCTACGGGACGGCTCCTACGAGCAGTACTTC	CSVLRDGSYEQYF
TRBV7-8	NA	TRBJ2-1	TRBD2	TGTGCCAGCAGCCTTGGGACTAGCGGGAGGCGGAATGAGCAGTTCTTC	CASSLGTSGRRNEQFF